This TCR beta chain was captured in a study of blood T cell repertoires in COVID-19 (TCRdb year 2020). Study-level background: Collaborator samples came from the United States, Italy and Spain and covered acute and convalescent phases of COVID-19. The prospective study material was composed of cDNA or gDNA derived from T cells, B-cell-depleted T cells, or PBMCs. The dataset comprised deeply sampled blood TCRbeta repertoires from subjects exposed to, actively infected with, or recovered from COVID-19. The repertoires were made available in a free public database intended to serve as a resource for research on the immune response to SARS-CoV-2. Samples were obtained from the ongoing ImmuneRACE study (first 160 participants) and from about 1,300 subjects provided by 6 global collaborators. Sample metadata almost always included a de-identified subject ID, COVID-19 status, age in years and sex. HLA class I and class II types, where available, came from metadata supplied by the sample provider rather than from assay-based typing.

Collaborating institutions collected whole blood in K2EDTA tubes following their own protocols. For TCRbeta analysis, collaborators shipped samples as frozen whole blood, isolated PBMCs, or DNA extracted from either of those sample types. Results and caveats for the whole study, not just this receptor: How much clinical and demographic metadata was included differed by source and by participant, and the metadata was provided uncurated.

CDR1 and CDR2 were assigned from the germline V gene as SGHRS and YFSETQ. Cut back by 5 bases and 3 bases, the V and J ends lie 11 bases apart. Spanning cysteine to phenylalanine, the CDR3 consists of 14 amino acids. The DNA shown is the 42-base CDR3, in frame from base 1. A word on this clone: The antigen this receptor binds is unknown. Per-base quality was not reported, and no clone a single base away is much larger than it.

TCRbeta CDR3 regions were amplified from genomic DNA using the immunoSEQ Assay, a bias-controlled multiplex PCR. On the study's bioinformatics: Within the assay, amplification of reference gene primers was used to estimate how many nucleated cells each sample contained. Sequence reads were collapsed and filtered to measure the absolute abundance of every unique TCRbeta CDR3 rearrangement. For each sample, productive Simpson clonality was calculated as the square root of Simpson's diversity index across productive rearrangements. The immuneACCESS repertoire file appears here via TCRdb, limited to in-frame rearrangements. These files lack a portion of the clones; in checked studies, under half of the deficit traces to unresolved V genes, and the cause of the others is not known. V and J calls and clone size come straight from that table; D and trimming were deduced from the DNA. For this sample the table gives 210,000 or so clones, of which around four fifths were detected only once. Clones ranked in the top ten supply approximately 8% of the sample.

The chain joins TRBV5-1 to TRBJ1-4, with TRBD1 as a weak D call on 6 bases. Input material: peripheral blood. This clonotype was sampled from a woman between 50 and 59 years old with active or convalescent COVID-19. Here is the DNA: TGCGCCAGCAGTGTGGGGGCTCCTAATGAAAAACTGTTTTTT. Its translation reads: CASSVGAPNEKLFF.